This T cell receptor beta chain was observed in a study of blood T cell repertoires in COVID-19. V was shortened by 4 bases and J by 1 base, with 11 bases between the two germline ends. CDR1 and CDR2 (germline): SGHDN, FVKESK. This CDR3 region has 14 residues. Generated by immunoSEQ multiplex PCR, the TCRdb table keeps only in-frame clones and is missing some. This sample has approximately 500,000 clones; about 89% occur once, and the top ten carry less than 9%. The rearrangement joins TRBV14 to TRBJ2-7; D may be TRBD1 (6 bases). The source material was peripheral blood. This clonotype originated in a woman aged 45-59 years with COVID-19, enrolled during active disease. The CDR3 bases are TGTGCCAGCAGCCCCCGGGACAAATCCTACGAGCAGTACTTC. Protein: CASSPRDKSYEQYF.